This T cell receptor beta chain came from a study of technical replicates of blood from a handful of donors. Here immunoSEQ multiplex PCR was the method, and the copy in TCRdb shows in-frame clones only, minus some. Counted here are under 85,000 clones, over 85% occurring once; the ten biggest clones make up over 0.35%. In germline, CDR1 is LNHNV, CDR2 YYDKDF (reference sequence). V was clipped by 0 bases and J by 5 bases, with 10 bases between them. There are 15 residues in the CDR3. The source is a human donor in good health. The chain employs TRBV15 and TRBJ1-4; D is uncertain. Source material: T cells isolated from PBMCs. In DNA, the CDR3 is TGTGCCACCAGCAGAGATCTTGGAGGGAATGAAAAACTGTTTTTT. It specifies CATSRDLGGNEKLFF.